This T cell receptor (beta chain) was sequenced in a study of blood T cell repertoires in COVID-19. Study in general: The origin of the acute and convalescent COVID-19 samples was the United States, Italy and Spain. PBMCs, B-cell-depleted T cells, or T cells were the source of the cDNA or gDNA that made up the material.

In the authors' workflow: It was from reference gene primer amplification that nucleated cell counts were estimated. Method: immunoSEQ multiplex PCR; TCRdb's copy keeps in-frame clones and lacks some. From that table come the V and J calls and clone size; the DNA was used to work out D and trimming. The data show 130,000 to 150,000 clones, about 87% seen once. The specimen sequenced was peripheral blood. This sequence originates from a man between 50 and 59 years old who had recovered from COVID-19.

In DNA form, the CDR3 reads TGTGCCAGCAGCCCGACACTGGGAGGCACTGAAGCTTTCTTT. As protein: CASSPTLGGTEAFF. The gene calls are TRBV7-9 and TRBJ1-1; D is unclear. Germline assignment: CDR1 SEHNR and CDR2 FQNEAQ (reference sequence). This CDR3 is 14 amino acids long. The V end lost 5 bases, the J end lost 4 bases, and 14 bases lay between the germline ends.